This is a list of T cell receptor beta chains from one sample in a study of T cell responses to AZD1222 COVID-19 vaccine. Produced via immunoSEQ multiplex PCR; TCRdb's table is partial and in-frame only. The table lists 150,000 to 190,000 clones, around 86% of them singletons. The sequenced sample was peripheral blood, obtained 28 days after the second AZD1222 dose. The receptors here all came from an adult who received the AZD1222 COVID-19 vaccine. Both conserved end residues are part of each CDR3. A D gene is named only where the DNA matches it firmly. Where a row states a size, it is once, few, many or the class of an expanded clone; other rows omit it.

D,V,size,J,CDR3,DNA
TRBD1,TRBV11-2,.,TRBJ1-2,CASSLGDRGRIPYGYTF,TGTGCCAGCAGCTTAGGGGACAGGGGACGGATCCCCTATGGCTACACCTTC
TRBD1,TRBV15,.,TRBJ2-3,CATSRYQGTGGKSTDTQYF,TGTGCCACCAGCAGATACCAAGGGACAGGGGGGAAAAGCACAGATACGCAGTATTTT
TRBD2,TRBV10-3,.,TRBJ2-7,CAISPTSGSLEQYF,TGTGCCATCAGTCCTACTAGCGGGAGTCTCGAGCAGTACTTC
TRBD1,TRBV10-2,.,TRBJ1-2,CASSESGTGGRGYTF,TGCGCCAGCAGTGAGTCCGGGACAGGGGGACGGGGCTACACCTTC
.,TRBV14,.,TRBJ2-1,CASSQEVEQFF,TGTGCCAGCAGCCAAGAGGTTGAGCAGTTCTTC
.,TRBV7-3,.,TRBJ1-2,CASSLGGPRDGYTF,TGTGCCAGCAGCTTAGGGGGGCCGAGGGATGGCTACACCTTC
.,TRBV19,.,TRBJ1-5,CASSIDTGWSNSNQPQHF,TGTGCCAGTAGTATTGATACAGGGTGGTCCAATAGCAATCAGCCCCAGCATTTT
.,TRBV21-1,.,TRBJ2-7,CASSKKPSGRYYEQYF,TGTGCCAGCAGCAAAAAGCCTAGCGGGAGGTATTACGAGCAGTACTTC
TRBD1,TRBV5-1,once,TRBJ2-6,CASSLRFVTGGAGANVLTF,TGCGCCAGCAGCTTGAGGTTTGTGACAGGGGGTGCGGGGGCCAACGTCCTGACTTTC
.,TRBV7-9,.,TRBJ2-7,CASSPGGTAYEQYF,TGTGCCAGCAGCCCTGGCGGGACAGCCTACGAGCAGTACTTC
TRBD2,TRBV7-2,few,TRBJ2-5,CASSSMPRLAGGTQYF,TGTGCCAGCAGCTCTATGCCGCGACTAGCGGGAGGGACCCAGTACTTC
.,TRBV30,.,TRBJ2-2,CAWRTEDRNTGELFF,TGTGCCTGGAGAACAGAGGATAGGAACACCGGGGAGCTGTTTTTT
.,TRBV19,.,TRBJ2-6,CASSIQGSGANVLTF,TGTGCCAGTAGTATACAGGGCTCTGGGGCCAACGTCCTGACTTTC
.,TRBV21-1,.,TRBJ2-1,CASNRDPRDNEQFF,TGTGCCAGCAATCGGGACCCGCGGGACAATGAGCAGTTCTTC
.,TRBV7-2,.,TRBJ2-3,CASSLGAGAISTDTQYF,TGTGCCAGCAGCTTAGGTGCCGGGGCCATTAGCACAGATACGCAGTATTTT
.,TRBV14,.,TRBJ2-3,CASSQPSGVVDTQYF,TGTGCCAGCAGCCAGCCTTCGGGCGTCGTAGATACGCAGTATTTT
TRBD1,TRBV28,.,TRBJ2-1,CASGGQGEFF,TGTGCCAGCGGCGGACAGGGAGAGTTCTTC
.,TRBV2,.,TRBJ2-5,CASRFDRQRLAETQYF,TGTGCCAGCCGTTTCGACCGGCAGCGGTTAGCGGAGACCCAGTACTTC
TRBD2,TRBV6-6,.,TRBJ2-1,CATGGLYNEQFF,TGTGCCACGGGGGGGCTTTACAATGAGCAGTTCTTC
.,TRBV19,.,TRBJ2-2,CASSIRGTTNTGELFF,TGTGCCAGTAGTATTAGGGGGACAACGAACACCGGGGAGCTGTTTTTT
TRBD1,TRBV2,.,TRBJ2-5,CATGQTGAQETQYF,TGTGCCACGGGACAGACCGGGGCTCAAGAGACCCAGTACTTC
TRBD1,TRBV28,.,TRBJ1-1,CASSQPGQGARNTEAFF,TGTGCCAGCAGTCAACCGGGACAGGGGGCAAGGAACACTGAAGCTTTCTTT
TRBD2,TRBV27,.,TRBJ2-1,CASSSLSGRALNEQFF,TGTGCCAGCAGTTCCCTCAGCGGGAGGGCCCTCAATGAGCAGTTCTTC
.,TRBV7-2,.,TRBJ2-7,CASRLEGITYEQYF,TGTGCCAGCAGGCTCGAGGGGATAACGTACGAGCAGTACTTC
TRBD2,TRBV27,.,TRBJ2-1,CASSPTSGNEQFF,TGTGCCAGCAGCCCAACTAGCGGCAATGAGCAGTTCTTC
.,TRBV18,.,TRBJ1-1,CASSPRIGDTEAFF,TGTGCCAGCTCACCACGTATAGGGGACACTGAAGCTTTCTTT
.,TRBV2,.,TRBJ1-5,CASSGDGQPQHF,TGTGCCAGCAGTGGGGACGGTCAGCCCCAGCATTTT
TRBD1,TRBV5-1,.,TRBJ2-5,CASGQYRGPLQETQYF,TGCGCCAGCGGGCAATACAGGGGGCCCCTCCAAGAGACCCAGTACTTC
.,TRBV4-2,.,TRBJ1-1,CASSPSFSSEAFF,TGTGCCAGCAGCCCCTCTTTCTCCTCTGAAGCTTTCTTT
.,TRBV9,.,TRBJ2-3,CASSVDPGITDTQYF,TGTGCCAGCAGCGTAGATCCGGGTATCACAGATACGCAGTATTTT
.,TRBV6-6,.,TRBJ2-3,CASSTGTISSDTQYF,TGTGCCAGCAGTACCGGGACAATCAGTTCAGATACGCAGTATTTT
.,TRBV11-2,few,TRBJ2-3,CASSLSEGRGTDTQYF,TGTGCCAGCAGCTTATCCGAGGGGCGCGGCACAGATACGCAGTATTTT
.,TRBV28,.,TRBJ1-2,CASSLSASNYGYTF,TGTGCCAGCAGTTTATCAGCCTCTAACTATGGCTACACCTTC
TRBD1,TRBV29-1,once,TRBJ2-7,CSVRGQGVVYEQYF,TGCAGCGTAAGGGGACAGGGGGTTGTTTACGAGCAGTACTTC
TRBD1,TRBV19,.,TRBJ1-6,CASTRGTGGNSPLHF,TGTGCCAGTACCCGCGGGACAGGGGGAAATTCACCCCTCCACTTT
TRBD2,TRBV5-1,.,TRBJ2-1,CASSSFPNGRNNEQFF,TGCGCCAGCAGCTCCTTCCCCAACGGGAGGAACAATGAGCAGTTCTTC
TRBD2,TRBV7-8,.,TRBJ2-7,CASSLASSGGYEQYF,TGTGCCAGCAGCTTAGCCTCTAGCGGGGGCTACGAGCAGTACTTC
TRBD1,TRBV5-4,.,TRBJ2-7,CASSPDRAPSYEQYF,TGTGCCAGCAGCCCTGACAGGGCGCCGTCCTACGAGCAGTACTTC
.,TRBV28,.,TRBJ1-2,CASSRTSYGYTF,TGTGCCAGCAGCAGGACTAGCTATGGCTACACCTTC
TRBD1,TRBV4-1,.,TRBJ2-1,CASSQDSRQGANEQFF,TGCGCCAGCAGCCAAGATTCGAGACAGGGGGCTAATGAGCAGTTCTTC
TRBD2,TRBV29-1,.,TRBJ2-3,CSVAATSQGTDTQYF,TGCAGCGTTGCGGCGACTAGCCAAGGCACAGATACGCAGTATTTT
.,TRBV23-1,once,TRBJ1-5,CASSQSLGNQPQHF,TGCGCCAGCAGTCAATCTCTGGGCAATCAGCCCCAGCATTTT
TRBD2,TRBV9,.,TRBJ2-1,CASSVGTGGPYNEQFF,TGTGCCAGCAGCGTAGGTACGGGAGGGCCCTACAATGAGCAGTTCTTC
.,TRBV28,.,TRBJ2-6,CASNSGTGANVLTF,TGTGCCAGCAATTCGGGGACTGGGGCCAACGTCCTGACTTTC
.,TRBV5-6,.,TRBJ1-2,CASSLDGNYGYTF,TGTGCCAGCAGCTTGGACGGTAACTATGGCTACACCTTC
.,TRBV19,.,TRBJ1-1,CASSIVVRSTEAFF,TGTGCCAGTAGTATAGTCGTCAGGAGCACTGAAGCTTTCTTT
.,TRBV6-2/TRBV6-3,.,TRBJ2-1,CASSPEGVYEQFF,TGTGCCAGCAGTCCCGAGGGGGTATATGAGCAGTTCTTC
.,TRBV4-3,.,TRBJ1-4,CASSQGPGAGEKLFF,TGCGCCAGCAGCCAAGGGCCAGGGGCAGGTGAAAAACTGTTTTTT
.,TRBV5-1,once,TRBJ2-1,CASSLSGSYNEQFF,TGCGCCAGCAGCTTGTCGGGCTCCTACAATGAGCAGTTCTTC
.,TRBV18,.,TRBJ2-5,CASSPAGEGLTQYF,TGTGCCAGCTCACCAGCGGGTGAGGGTTTAACCCAGTACTTC
TRBD2,TRBV5-1,.,TRBJ2-3,CASSFLVAGGDTQYF,TGCGCCAGCAGCTTCCTGGTAGCGGGAGGAGATACGCAGTATTTT
.,TRBV7-2,.,TRBJ1-1,CASSHSTGRGTEAFF,TGTGCCAGCAGCCATTCCACAGGGCGGGGAACTGAAGCTTTCTTT
.,TRBV2,.,TRBJ2-1,CASSPGPLNGQFF,TGTGCCAGCAGTCCGGGCCCCTTAAATGGGCAGTTCTTC